The 6 T cell receptor beta chains presented below share a single source sample, sequenced in a study of regulatory T cells in long-lasting Graves disease. Time point indicated: persistent/refractory GD, antithyroid drugs over 5 years with positive TRAb. After RNA was extracted from PBMCs, the TCR library was made from it. CDR3 regions were amplified by Arm-PCR using iRepertoire HTBI primers to build TCR beta libraries. One entry per CDR3 protein results from TCRdb running MiXCR on the multiplex PCR reads. The table records 400,000 to 500,000 distinct CDR3 sequences, around a fifth of them present only once. Here the sequenced sample was peripheral blood mononuclear cells (PBMCs), taken when the disease was refractory, from a patient treated with antithyroid drugs. These receptors were collected from a female donor with Graves disease.

This chain joins TRBV5-1 and TRBJ1-1; D remains unclear. V was pared by 6 bases and J by 0 bases, with 9 bases between. This CDR3 comprises 13 residues. The V gene's germline CDR1 is SGHRS and CDR2 YFSETQ. The CDR3 DNA sequence: TGCGCCAGCACCAAAACAGTGAACACTGAAGCTTTCTTT. Its protein product is CASTKTVNTEAFF.

This clonotype occurred many times. The V and J genes are TRBV12-3 or TRBV12-4 and TRBJ2-5; TRBD1 matches at 7 bases. V gave up 5 bases and J gave up 3 bases; unmatched junction bases: 6. This CDR3 is 14 amino acids long. The CDR3 nucleotides are TGTGCCAGCAGTCCCCTAGACAGGGAAGAGACCCAGTACTTC. Its protein is CASSPLDREETQYF.

This clonotype showed up many times. The gene calls are TRBV7-9 and TRBJ2-7; 7 bases align to TRBD2. Unmatched junction bases numbered 3, after V lost 4 bases and J lost 0 bases. CDR3 size: 14 residues. Germline values: CDR1 SEHNR, CDR2 FQNEAQ (reference sequence). In DNA form, the CDR3 reads TGTGCCAGCAGCTCACTAGCGAACTCCTACGAGCAGTACTTC. This gives the protein CASSSLANSYEQYF.

Ten or more counts support this clonotype. This chain links TRBV12-3 or TRBV12-4 with TRBJ2-5; D is tentatively TRBD1 or TRBD2 (5 bases each). This CDR3 spans 15 amino acids. V lost 5 bases, J lost 2 bases, and 15 bases lay in between. The CDR3 nucleotides are TGTGCCAGCAGTGGGACCGATGGAACGCAAGAGACCCAGTACTTC. This codes for CASSGTDGTQETQYF.

The sample holds many counts of this clonotype. The V and J genes are TRBV6-1 and TRBJ1-4; D gene uncertain. Trimming removed 6 bases from V and 11 bases from J, with 13 bases in between. There are 12 residues in the CDR3. Germline V CDR1 and CDR2: MNHNS, SASEGT. The CDR3, as DNA: TGTGCCAGCAGAGGAGTAAGCCTTAAACTGTTTTTT. Translating it yields CASRGVSLKLFF.

In its sample, this clonotype was seen a few times. The J gene is TRBJ1-5, the V gene TRBV7-8; D is unclear. This CDR3 region has 16 residues. The V end was cut by 3 bases, the J end by 0 bases, with 12 bases between. CDR1 is SGHVS and CDR2 is FQNEAQ in the germline V gene. The CDR3 sequence is CASSFNLINSNQPQHF. In nucleotides, the CDR3 is TGTGCCAGCAGCTTTAACCTCATTAATAGCAATCAGCCCCAGCATTTT. The full variable domain, rest sourced from reference TRBV7-8 and TRBJ1-5, is GAGVSQSPRYKVAKRGQDVALRCDPISGHVSLFWYQQALGQGPEFLTYFQNEAQLDKSGLPSDRFFAERPEGSVSTLKIQRTQQEDSAVYLCASSFNLINSNQPQHFGDGTRLSIL.